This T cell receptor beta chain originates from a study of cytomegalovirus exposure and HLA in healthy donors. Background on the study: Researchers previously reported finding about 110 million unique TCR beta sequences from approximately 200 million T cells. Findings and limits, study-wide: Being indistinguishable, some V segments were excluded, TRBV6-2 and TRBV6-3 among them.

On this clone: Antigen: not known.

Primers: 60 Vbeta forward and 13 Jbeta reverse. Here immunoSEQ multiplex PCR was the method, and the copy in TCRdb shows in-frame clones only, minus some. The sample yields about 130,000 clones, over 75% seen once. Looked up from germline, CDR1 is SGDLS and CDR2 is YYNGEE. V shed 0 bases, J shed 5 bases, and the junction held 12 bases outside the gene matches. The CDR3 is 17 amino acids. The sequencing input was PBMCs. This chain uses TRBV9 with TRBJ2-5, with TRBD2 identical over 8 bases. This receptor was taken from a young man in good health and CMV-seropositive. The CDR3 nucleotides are TGTGCCAGCAGCGTAGGCGGTCTGCGGGAGGATAGGGAGACCCAGTACTTC. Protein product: CASSVGGLREDRETQYF.